The rows below give T cell receptor beta chains drawn from one sample of a study of T cells in Graves' hyperthyroidism and ophthalmopathy. TCRdb redid the calling of the multiplex PCR reads with MiXCR, one entry per CDR3 protein. The data contain hundreds of thousands of distinct CDR3 sequences, approximately 40% of them singletons. Sequenced input: blood. The source of these receptors is a woman between 40 and 55 years old with Graves' hyperthyroidism. The CDR3 runs from the conserved cysteine through the conserved F or W. The order of the fields is V gene, J gene, clone size, D gene, CDR3 DNA, CDR3 protein. D genes are given only for firm matches. Not every row has a clone size; where given, it reads once, few, many or a size class.

V gene: TRBV10-3; J gene: TRBJ2-3; clone size: few; D gene: TRBD2; CDR3 DNA: TGTGCCATCAGTGAGCCTAGCGGGTTGGGCACAGATACGCAGTATTTT; CDR3 protein: CAISEPSGLGTDTQYF
V gene: TRBV30; J gene: TRBJ1-5; clone size: NA; D gene: NA; CDR3 DNA: TGTGCCTGGAGTGCTCAGCTTGATAGCAATCAGCCCCAGCATTTT; CDR3 protein: CAWSAQLDSNQPQHF
V gene: TRBV11-2; J gene: TRBJ2-7; clone size: NA; D gene: NA; CDR3 DNA: TGTGCCAGCAGCCGGGTCGGGGGCTACGAGCAGTACTTC; CDR3 protein: CASSRVGGYEQYF
V gene: TRBV25-1; J gene: TRBJ1-6; clone size: many; D gene: NA; CDR3 DNA: TGTGCCAGCACCGGGGGGAATTCACCCCTCCACTTT; CDR3 protein: CASTGGNSPLHF
V gene: TRBV6-2/TRBV6-3; J gene: TRBJ1-1; clone size: NA; D gene: NA; CDR3 DNA: TGTGCCAGCAGTTATCCAGCGGCGGGGGACGGTGAAGCTTTCTTT; CDR3 protein: CASSYPAAGDGEAFF
V gene: TRBV10-3; J gene: TRBJ2-2; clone size: NA; D gene: NA; CDR3 DNA: TGTGCCATCAGTGCTAGAGAGGACAGCAACACCGGGGAGCTGTTTTTT; CDR3 protein: CAISAREDSNTGELFF
V gene: TRBV11-2; J gene: TRBJ2-2; clone size: NA; D gene: TRBD2; CDR3 DNA: TGTGCCAGCAGCTTCCCGCGGGGGGCAACGAACACCGGGGAGCTGTTTTTT; CDR3 protein: CASSFPRGATNTGELFF
V gene: TRBV20-1; J gene: TRBJ1-2; clone size: many; D gene: NA; CDR3 DNA: TGCAGTGCAACACTCGGACGGGGCGGTGGCTACACCTTC; CDR3 protein: CSATLGRGGGYTF
V gene: TRBV10-3; J gene: TRBJ1-1; clone size: once; D gene: TRBD1; CDR3 DNA: TGTGCCTCATACAGGGGAGGCAACACTGAAGCTTTCTTT; CDR3 protein: CASYRGGNTEAFF
V gene: TRBV25-1; J gene: TRBJ2-2; clone size: many; D gene: TRBD2; CDR3 DNA: TGTGCCAGCAGTGAAACTAGCGGGGTCACCGGGGAGCTGTTTTTT; CDR3 protein: CASSETSGVTGELFF
V gene: TRBV25-1; J gene: TRBJ1-5; clone size: NA; D gene: NA; CDR3 DNA: TGTGCCAGCAGTTATTTCATGGGGGGCGCGAGCAATCAGCCCCAGCATTTT; CDR3 protein: CASSYFMGGASNQPQHF
V gene: TRBV29-1; J gene: TRBJ1-4; clone size: once; D gene: NA; CDR3 DNA: TGCAGCGTCTCCACAGGGATGGGGAATGAAAAACTGTTTTTT; CDR3 protein: CSVSTGMGNEKLFF
V gene: TRBV13; J gene: TRBJ1-2; clone size: few; D gene: NA; CDR3 DNA: TGTGCCAGCAGCTTAATGGACGGGCTTCAAGGGGGCTACACCTTC; CDR3 protein: CASSLMDGLQGGYTF
V gene: TRBV20-1; J gene: TRBJ1-1; clone size: many; D gene: NA; CDR3 DNA: TGCAGTGCTAGAGTCAGGGACACTGAAGCTTTCTTT; CDR3 protein: CSARVRDTEAFF
V gene: TRBV7-2; J gene: TRBJ1-1; clone size: many; D gene: NA; CDR3 DNA: TGTGCCAGCAGCTCAGGACAAGGGCTCGCTGAAGCTTTCTTT; CDR3 protein: CASSSGQGLAEAFF
V gene: TRBV6-5; J gene: TRBJ2-5; clone size: few; D gene: NA; CDR3 DNA: TGTGCCAGCACGTTTAGCGGAGGGCAGCAAGAGACCCAGTACTTC; CDR3 protein: CASTFSGGQQETQYF
V gene: TRBV10-3; J gene: TRBJ1-5; clone size: NA; D gene: NA; CDR3 DNA: TGTGCCAGCAGTTACAGACAGACCTATAGCAATCAGCCCCAGCATTTT; CDR3 protein: CASSYRQTYSNQPQHF
V gene: TRBV4-2; J gene: TRBJ1-2; clone size: NA; D gene: NA; CDR3 DNA: TGTGCCAGCAGCCGGGCCCCTCGAGAAGTCTATGGCTACACCTTC; CDR3 protein: CASSRAPREVYGYTF
V gene: TRBV6-6; J gene: TRBJ1-5; clone size: many; D gene: TRBD1; CDR3 DNA: TGTGCCAGCAGTACTGACAGGGCTCAGCCCCAGCATTTT; CDR3 protein: CASSTDRAQPQHF
V gene: TRBV6-5; J gene: TRBJ1-5; clone size: few; D gene: NA; CDR3 DNA: TGTGCCAGCAGTTTGAACCAGCACAATCAGCCCCAGCATTTT; CDR3 protein: CASSLNQHNQPQHF
V gene: TRBV12-3/TRBV12-4; J gene: TRBJ1-6; clone size: many; D gene: TRBD1; CDR3 DNA: TGTGCCAGCAGTCCGGGGGACAGGGGCGATTCACCCCTCCACTTT; CDR3 protein: CASSPGDRGDSPLHF
V gene: TRBV7-8; J gene: TRBJ1-2; clone size: NA; D gene: NA; CDR3 DNA: TGTGCCAGCTCACCCCCCGACAGCTACTATGGCTACACCTTC; CDR3 protein: CASSPPDSYYGYTF
V gene: TRBV10-3; J gene: TRBJ1-4; clone size: many; D gene: NA; CDR3 DNA: TGTGCCATCGGCCCGGAAACTGAAAAACTGTTTTTT; CDR3 protein: CAIGPETEKLFF
V gene: TRBV2; J gene: TRBJ1-4; clone size: many; D gene: NA; CDR3 DNA: TGTGCCAGCAGTGTTTTTGGAATAGGGGAAAAACTGTTTTTT; CDR3 protein: CASSVFGIGEKLFF
V gene: TRBV2; J gene: TRBJ1-5; clone size: NA; D gene: NA; CDR3 DNA: TGTGCCAGCAGCCAAGGAGTCGGGGCCAATCAGCCCCAGCATTTT; CDR3 protein: CASSQGVGANQPQHF
V gene: TRBV10-2; J gene: TRBJ1-4; clone size: many; D gene: NA; CDR3 DNA: TGCGCCAGCAGTGGAACCCGAGGGGAAAAACTGTTTTTT; CDR3 protein: CASSGTRGEKLFF
V gene: TRBV14; J gene: TRBJ2-5; clone size: many; D gene: NA; CDR3 DNA: TGTGCCAGCAGCCAAGACAGGGTTGTCCAGTACTTC; CDR3 protein: CASSQDRVVQYF
V gene: TRBV20-1; J gene: TRBJ2-7; clone size: NA; D gene: NA; CDR3 DNA: TGCAGTGCTAGAGATCGAGAGGGAGGCTACGAGCAGTACTTC; CDR3 protein: CSARDREGGYEQYF
V gene: TRBV12-5; J gene: TRBJ1-2; clone size: once; D gene: NA; CDR3 DNA: TGTGCTAGTGGTTTGGGGGGGACAAGTAACTATGGCTACACCTTC; CDR3 protein: CASGLGGTSNYGYTF
V gene: TRBV7-9; J gene: TRBJ2-7; clone size: once; D gene: NA; CDR3 DNA: TGCGCCAGCAGCCAAGATCCGCAGGGAACCTACGAGCAGTACTTC; CDR3 protein: CASSQDPQGTYEQYF
V gene: TRBV10-3; J gene: TRBJ2-7; clone size: NA; D gene: NA; CDR3 DNA: TGTGCCATCAAGGGGGGTGGGGAGCAGTACTTT; CDR3 protein: CAIKGGGEQYF
V gene: TRBV28; J gene: TRBJ2-7; clone size: NA; D gene: TRBD2; CDR3 DNA: TGTGCCAGCCTTCCCGGGAGGGGGTACGAGCAGTACTTC; CDR3 protein: CASLPGRGYEQYF
V gene: TRBV6-4; J gene: TRBJ2-5; clone size: NA; D gene: NA; CDR3 DNA: TGTGCCAGCAGTGACGGGTTACACGAGACCCAGTACTTC; CDR3 protein: CASSDGLHETQYF
V gene: TRBV10-3; J gene: TRBJ2-6; clone size: NA; D gene: TRBD2; CDR3 DNA: TGTGCCACCGACCCGGGACTAGCGCCAGTTGACCCTGACTCTGGGGCCAACGTCCTGACTTTC; CDR3 protein: CATDPGLAPVDPDSGANVLTF
V gene: TRBV5-1; J gene: TRBJ1-1; clone size: many; D gene: NA; CDR3 DNA: TGCGCCAGCAACTCCCCGGGGGCCATGAACACTGAAGCTTTCTTT; CDR3 protein: CASNSPGAMNTEAFF
V gene: TRBV12-3/TRBV12-4; J gene: TRBJ1-4; clone size: NA; D gene: NA; CDR3 DNA: TGTGCCAGCAGATCTCTCAGGATAAACTCAACTAATGAAAAACTGTTTTTT; CDR3 protein: CASRSLRINSTNEKLFF
V gene: TRBV7-2; J gene: TRBJ2-7; clone size: NA; D gene: NA; CDR3 DNA: TGTGCCAGTAGTATGGGTAGGGCTATCAACGAGCAGTACTTC; CDR3 protein: CASSMGRAINEQYF
V gene: TRBV5-5; J gene: TRBJ1-5; clone size: NA; D gene: NA; CDR3 DNA: TGTGCCAGCAGCTTGGGGCATTCTAGTCAGCCCCAGCATTTT; CDR3 protein: CASSLGHSSQPQHF
V gene: TRBV25-1; J gene: TRBJ1-5; clone size: NA; D gene: NA; CDR3 DNA: TGTGCCAGCAGCGTCGACAGGAAAGATCAGCCCCAGCATTTT; CDR3 protein: CASSVDRKDQPQHF
V gene: TRBV19; J gene: TRBJ1-5; clone size: once; D gene: NA; CDR3 DNA: TGTGCCAGTAGCCCTCGCACGGGGGGAGGCAATCAGCCCCAGCATTTT; CDR3 protein: CASSPRTGGGNQPQHF
V gene: TRBV6-5; J gene: TRBJ2-7; clone size: NA; D gene: TRBD2; CDR3 DNA: TGTGCCAGCAGGCTAGCGGACGCCTACGAGCAGTACTTC; CDR3 protein: CASRLADAYEQYF
V gene: TRBV10-2; J gene: TRBJ1-1; clone size: once; D gene: NA; CDR3 DNA: TGCGCCAGCAGCCAATCTAGGAGGGGTACCACTGAAGCTTTCTTT; CDR3 protein: CASSQSRRGTTEAFF
V gene: TRBV9; J gene: TRBJ1-6; clone size: NA; D gene: NA; CDR3 DNA: TGTGCCAGCAGCGTAGAGGGGACGGGGGGCTCCTATAATTCACCCCTCCACTTT; CDR3 protein: CASSVEGTGGSYNSPLHF
V gene: TRBV2; J gene: TRBJ1-1; clone size: NA; D gene: TRBD1; CDR3 DNA: TGTGCCAGCAGTCCGAGCTCGGGGACAGCCACTGAAGCTTTCTTT; CDR3 protein: CASSPSSGTATEAFF
V gene: TRBV5-4; J gene: TRBJ2-7; clone size: NA; D gene: NA; CDR3 DNA: TGTGCCAGCAGCGCCCCCGGACTTCGAACCTACGAGCAGTACTTC; CDR3 protein: CASSAPGLRTYEQYF
V gene: TRBV7-2; J gene: TRBJ2-5; clone size: many; D gene: NA; CDR3 DNA: TGTGCCAGCAGGCGGGGCCGTGGAGAGACCCAGTACTTC; CDR3 protein: CASRRGRGETQYF
V gene: TRBV11-2; J gene: TRBJ1-1; clone size: few; D gene: NA; CDR3 DNA: TGTGCCAGCAGCCCGGTCACAGTGAACACTGAAGCTTTCTTT; CDR3 protein: CASSPVTVNTEAFF
V gene: TRBV9; J gene: TRBJ1-2; clone size: NA; D gene: TRBD1; CDR3 DNA: TGTGCCAGCAGCACCTCGACAGGGGCGAACTATGGCTACACCTTC; CDR3 protein: CASSTSTGANYGYTF
V gene: TRBV12-3/TRBV12-4; J gene: TRBJ1-2; clone size: NA; D gene: NA; CDR3 DNA: TGTGCCAGCACCATAGGGGCTTTC; CDR3 protein: CASTIGAF
V gene: TRBV6-6; J gene: TRBJ2-5; clone size: few; D gene: TRBD2; CDR3 DNA: TGTGCCAGCAGTTACCCTAGCGGGAGAGGTGGAGAGACCCAGTACTTC; CDR3 protein: CASSYPSGRGGETQYF
V gene: TRBV24-1; J gene: TRBJ1-2; clone size: many; D gene: NA; CDR3 DNA: TGTGCCACCAGTGAAGAGGGACTTAACTATGGCTACACCTTC; CDR3 protein: CATSEEGLNYGYTF
V gene: TRBV6-5; J gene: TRBJ1-4; clone size: NA; D gene: NA; CDR3 DNA: TGTGCCAGCAGTTACTCGCCCGATAATGAAAAACTGTTTTTT; CDR3 protein: CASSYSPDNEKLFF
V gene: TRBV20-1; J gene: TRBJ1-6; clone size: many; D gene: NA; CDR3 DNA: TGCAGTGCTTCCGGACAGTTAGACGGGTCAAATAATTCACCCCTCCACTTT; CDR3 protein: CSASGQLDGSNNSPLHF
V gene: TRBV7-8; J gene: TRBJ1-1; clone size: many; D gene: TRBD1; CDR3 DNA: TGTGCCAGCAGCTTAGGGACAGGGGCGTCTGAAGCTTTCTTT; CDR3 protein: CASSLGTGASEAFF